This T cell receptor (beta chain) was recorded in a study of cytomegalovirus exposure and HLA in healthy donors. Germline loops: CDR1 KGHSH, CDR2 LQKENI. The V and J ends lost 4 bases and 6 bases respectively, with 16 bases between them. The CDR3 runs 14 residues. The primer mix had 60 Vbeta and 13 Jbeta primers. As originally analysed: A later analysis counted around 74 million unique TCR beta chains, some 10 million shared. Profiling relied on immunoSEQ multiplex PCR, and the TCRdb table lists in-frame clones only, not all of them. The DNA gave D and trimming, while V, J and clone size come from that table. Here the sample spans about 120,000 clones, around three quarters being singletons. Of note for this clone: As yet, its antigen is unknown.

Study results and caveats: Data from an earlier analysis indicated that most TCR beta V segments were productive either about 87% or about 30% of the time. Highly shared sequence variants in one cluster were likely a sequencing artifact.

The sequencing input was PBMCs. The TCR was taken from a man aged 25 to 40 in good health and CMV-seropositive. The rearrangement uses TRBV18 and TRBJ2-7, with D maybe TRBD2 (6 bases). In nucleotides, the CDR3 is TGTGCCAGCTCACAAAGCACTAGCTCGGTCGAGCAGTACTTC. This gives the protein CASSQSTSSVEQYF. The full variable domain, its missing parts supplied by reference TRBV18 and TRBJ2-7, is NAGVMQNPRHLVRRRGQEARLRCSPMKGHSHVYWYRQLPEEGLKFMVYLQKENIIDESGMPKERFSAEFPKEGPSILRIQQVVRGDSAAYFCASSQSTSSVEQYFGPGTRLTVT.